Each of the 5 T cell receptor beta chains below was sequenced from the same sample in a study of blood T cell repertoires in COVID-19. Method: immunoSEQ multiplex PCR; TCRdb's copy keeps in-frame clones and lacks some. In the table there are 50,000 or so clones, 81% of which are singletons. What was sequenced was peripheral blood. All receptors come from a woman aged 60-70 years with acute or convalescent COVID-19.

This clone has more than one count but fewer than ten. The chain is built from TRBV18 and TRBJ2-7; tentatively, D is TRBD1 (6 bases). Trimming stripped 4 bases from V and 3 bases from J, with 13 bases between. Germline V gives CDR1 KGHSH, CDR2 LQKENI. This CDR3 contains 14 residues. In nucleotides, the CDR3 is TGTGCCAGCTCACGTCAGGGGTCCGACTACGAGCAGTACTTC. It specifies CASSRQGSDYEQYF.

The CDR3 region is CAIGPDTYEQYF. As DNA, the CDR3 is TGTGCCATCGGGCCGGATACCTACGAGCAGTACTTC. This sequence joins TRBV10-3 and TRBJ2-7; D is uncertain. Between the trimmed V and J ends, which lost 8 bases and 2 bases, there was a span of 10 bases. This CDR3 contains 12 residues. Germline assignment: CDR1 ENHRY and CDR2 SYGVKD.

The genes are TRBV3-1 (or the pseudogene TRBV3-2) and TRBJ1-1, with a possible D match to TRBD1 (6 bases). The CDR3 is made up of 12 amino acids. The V end lost 5 bases, the J end lost 8 bases, and 12 bases lay between the germline ends. Germline CDR1 LGHDT, CDR2 YNNKEL (reference sequence). CDR3 in amino acids: CASSFLDSEAFF. In DNA, the CDR3 is TGTGCCAGCAGCTTTTTGGACAGCGAAGCTTTCTTT.

This clone showed up just a few times. V gene TRBV5-1 combines with J gene TRBJ2-1; tentatively, D is TRBD2 (6 bases). The CDR3 is 18 residues long. Germline values: CDR1 SGHRS, CDR2 YFSETQ. Trimming pared 2 bases from V and 0 bases from J, leaving 18 bases between. This chain's CDR3 is CASSLDLSGAGSYNEQFF. CDR3 bases: TGCGCCAGCAGCTTAGATCTTAGCGGAGCCGGCTCCTACAATGAGCAGTTCTTC. The full variable domain, its missing parts supplied by reference TRBV5-1 and TRBJ2-1, is KAGVTQTPRYLIKTRGQQVTLSCSPISGHRSVSWYQQTPGQGLQFLFEYFSETQRNKGNFPGRFSGRQFSNSRSEMNVSTLELGDSALYLCASSLDLSGAGSYNEQFFGPGTRLTVL.

The V and J genes are TRBV3-1 (or the pseudogene TRBV3-2) and TRBJ1-6; no reliable D call. Germline V gene lookup returns CDR1 LGHDT and CDR2 YNNKEL (reference sequence). The CDR3 totals 12 residues. Trimming stripped 8 bases from V and 9 bases from J, with 11 bases between. The CDR3 coding sequence is TGTGCCAGCTCCCCGCGGGGTTCACCCCTCCACTTT. Translation: CASSPRGSPLHF.